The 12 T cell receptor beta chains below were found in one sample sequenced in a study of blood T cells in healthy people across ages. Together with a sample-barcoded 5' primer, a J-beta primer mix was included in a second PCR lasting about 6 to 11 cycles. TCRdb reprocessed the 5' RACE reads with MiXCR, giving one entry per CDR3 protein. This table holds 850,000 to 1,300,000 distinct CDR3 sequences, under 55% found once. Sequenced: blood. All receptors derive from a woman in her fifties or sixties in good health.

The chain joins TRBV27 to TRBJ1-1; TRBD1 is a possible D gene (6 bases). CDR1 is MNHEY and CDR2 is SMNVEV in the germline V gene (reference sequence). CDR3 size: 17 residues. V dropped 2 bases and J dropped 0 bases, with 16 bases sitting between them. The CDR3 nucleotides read TGTGCCAGCAGTTTACGGACAGTCTCCGTAATGAACACTGAAGCTTTCTTT. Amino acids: CASSLRTVSVMNTEAFF.

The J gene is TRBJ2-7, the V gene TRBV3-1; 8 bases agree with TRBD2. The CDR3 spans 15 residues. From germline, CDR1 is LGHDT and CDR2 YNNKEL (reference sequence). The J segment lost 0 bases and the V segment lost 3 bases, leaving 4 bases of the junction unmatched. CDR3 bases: TGTGCCAGCAGCCATTTAAGCGGGGGCTCCTACGAGCAGTACTTC. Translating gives CASSHLSGGSYEQYF.

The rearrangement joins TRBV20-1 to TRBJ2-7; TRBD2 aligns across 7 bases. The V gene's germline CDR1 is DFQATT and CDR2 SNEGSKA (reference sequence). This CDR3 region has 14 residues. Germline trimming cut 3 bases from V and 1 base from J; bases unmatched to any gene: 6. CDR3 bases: TGCAGTGCTAGTCAAGGGAGGGGTTCCTACGAGCAGTACTTC. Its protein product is CSASQGRGSYEQYF.

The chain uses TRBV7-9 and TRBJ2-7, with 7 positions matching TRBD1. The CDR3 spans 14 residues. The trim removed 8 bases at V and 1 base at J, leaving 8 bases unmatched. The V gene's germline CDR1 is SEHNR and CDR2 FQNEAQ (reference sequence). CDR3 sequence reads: CASEDRPPSYEQYF. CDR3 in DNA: TGTGCCAGCGAGGACAGGCCTCCATCCTACGAGCAGTACTTC.

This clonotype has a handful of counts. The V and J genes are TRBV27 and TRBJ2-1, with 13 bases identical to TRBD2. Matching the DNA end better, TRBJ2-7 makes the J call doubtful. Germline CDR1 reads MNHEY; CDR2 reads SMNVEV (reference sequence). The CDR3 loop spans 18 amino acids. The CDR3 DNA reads TGTGCCAGCAGTTCTCTAAGACTAGCGGGAGGCTCCTACAATGAGCAGTACTTC. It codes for CASSSLRLAGGSYNEQYF.

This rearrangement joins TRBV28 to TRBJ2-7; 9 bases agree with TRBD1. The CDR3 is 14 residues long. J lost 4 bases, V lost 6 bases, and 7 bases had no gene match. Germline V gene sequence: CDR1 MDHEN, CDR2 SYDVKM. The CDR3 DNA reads TGTGCCAGCAGCTCTACTGGGACAGGGTACGAGCAGTACTTC. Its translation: CASSSTGTGYEQYF.

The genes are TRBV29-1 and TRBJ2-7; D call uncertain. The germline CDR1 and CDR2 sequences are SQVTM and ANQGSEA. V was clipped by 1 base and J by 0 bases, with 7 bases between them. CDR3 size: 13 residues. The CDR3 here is CSVEGMGSYEQYF. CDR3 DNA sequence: TGCAGCGTTGAAGGGATGGGCTCCTACGAGCAGTACTTC.

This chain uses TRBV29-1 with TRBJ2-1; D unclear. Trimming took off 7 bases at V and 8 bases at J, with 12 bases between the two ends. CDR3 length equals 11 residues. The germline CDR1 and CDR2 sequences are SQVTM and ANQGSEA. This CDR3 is CSGSSMDEQFF. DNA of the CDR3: TGCAGCGGGAGTAGCATGGATGAGCAGTTCTTC.

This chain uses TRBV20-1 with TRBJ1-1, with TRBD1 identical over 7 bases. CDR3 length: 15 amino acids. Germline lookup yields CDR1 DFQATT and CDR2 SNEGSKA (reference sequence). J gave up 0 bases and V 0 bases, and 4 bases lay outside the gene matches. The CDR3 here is CSARDRDRVNTEAFF. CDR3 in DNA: TGCAGTGCTAGAGATCGCGACAGGGTGAACACTGAAGCTTTCTTT.

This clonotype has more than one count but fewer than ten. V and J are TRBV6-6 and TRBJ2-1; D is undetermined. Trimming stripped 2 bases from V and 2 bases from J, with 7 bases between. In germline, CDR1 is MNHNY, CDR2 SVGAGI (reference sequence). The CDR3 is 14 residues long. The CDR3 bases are TGTGCCAGCAGTTACCCAGGACCCTACAATGAGCAGTTCTTC. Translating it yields CASSYPGPYNEQFF.

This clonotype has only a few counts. The CDR3 DNA follows: TGTGCCAGTTCGGGAGCGGGAGGCCTAACCTACGAGCAGTACTTC. It codes for CASSGAGGLTYEQYF. The chain recombines TRBV11-2 with TRBJ2-7; 9 bases match TRBD2. Germline V gene lookup returns CDR1 SGHAT and CDR2 FQNNGV. The J segment lost 2 bases and the V segment lost 9 bases, leaving 11 bases of the junction unmatched. The CDR3 sequence is 15 residues long.

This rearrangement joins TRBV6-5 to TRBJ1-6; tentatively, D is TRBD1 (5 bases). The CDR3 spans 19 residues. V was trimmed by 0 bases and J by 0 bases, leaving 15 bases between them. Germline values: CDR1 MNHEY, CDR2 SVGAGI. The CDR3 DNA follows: TGTGCCAGCAGTTACTCGAAAGGGTTGGGGGGCTCCTATAATTCACCCCTCCACTTT. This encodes CASSYSKGLGGSYNSPLHF.